This TCR beta chain appears in the sequencing data of a study of metastatic and nonmetastatic thyroid tumors. Regarding the study as a whole: Relative to benign nodules, malignant thyroid tumors were reportedly characterized by significantly elevated TCR beta diversity in blood and tumor.

CDR3 length: 14 residues. The V end lost 3 bases, the J end lost 3 bases, and 12 bases lay between the germline ends. Germline loops: CDR1 MDHEN, CDR2 SYDVKM. To note about this clone: What it binds is unknown.

MiXCR was used by TCRdb to re-call the PCR reads. The sample holds about 20,000 clones, 24% seen once. Ahead of thyroid surgery, no patient had received treatment of any kind. The TCR originated in a female donor with papillary thyroid cancer or a benign thyroid nodule (not recorded which). Some clones in this sample may be carry-over from other donors' samples. The chain joins TRBV28 to TRBJ2-7, with a tentative D call TRBD1 (7 bases). The sample taken for sequencing was tumor tissue. This CDR3 is CASSLRQGGYEQYF. The CDR3 bases are TGTGCCAGCAGTTTGAGGCAGGGGGGCTACGAGCAGTACTTC.